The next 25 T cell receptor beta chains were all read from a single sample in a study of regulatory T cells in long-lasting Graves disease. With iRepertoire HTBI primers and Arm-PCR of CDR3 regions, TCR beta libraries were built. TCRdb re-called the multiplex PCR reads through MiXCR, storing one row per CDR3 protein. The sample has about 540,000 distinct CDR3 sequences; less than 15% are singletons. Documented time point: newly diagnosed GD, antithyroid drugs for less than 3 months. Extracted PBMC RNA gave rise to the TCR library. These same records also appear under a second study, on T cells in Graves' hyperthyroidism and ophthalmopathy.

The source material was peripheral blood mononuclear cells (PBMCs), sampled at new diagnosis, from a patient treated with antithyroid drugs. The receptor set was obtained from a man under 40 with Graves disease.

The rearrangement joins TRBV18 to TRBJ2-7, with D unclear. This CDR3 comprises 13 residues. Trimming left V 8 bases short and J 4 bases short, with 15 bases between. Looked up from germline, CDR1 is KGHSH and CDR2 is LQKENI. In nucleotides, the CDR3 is TGTGCCAGCCGTCCCACGCTCCTTTACGAGCAGTACTTC. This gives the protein CASRPTLLYEQYF.

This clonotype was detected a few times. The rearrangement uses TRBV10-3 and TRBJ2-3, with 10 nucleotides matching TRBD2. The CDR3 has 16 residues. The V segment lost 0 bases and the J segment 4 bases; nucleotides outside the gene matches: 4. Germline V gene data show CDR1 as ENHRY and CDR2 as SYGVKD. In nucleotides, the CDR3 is TGTGCCATCAGTGAGTCGAATAGCGGGAGGTCAGATACGCAGTATTTT. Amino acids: CAISESNSGRSDTQYF.

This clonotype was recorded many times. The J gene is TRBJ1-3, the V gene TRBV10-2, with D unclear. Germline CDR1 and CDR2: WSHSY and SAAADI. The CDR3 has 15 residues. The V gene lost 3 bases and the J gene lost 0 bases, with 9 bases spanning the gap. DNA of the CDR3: TGCGCCAGCAGTGAAGCAGGAAGCTCTGGAAACACCATATATTTT. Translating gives CASSEAGSSGNTIYF.

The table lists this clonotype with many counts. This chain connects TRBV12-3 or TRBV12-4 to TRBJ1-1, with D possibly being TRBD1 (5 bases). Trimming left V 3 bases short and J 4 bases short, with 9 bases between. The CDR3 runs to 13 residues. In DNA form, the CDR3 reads TGTGCCAGCAGTTTTCAGGGTAGCACTGAAGCTTTCTTT. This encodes CASSFQGSTEAFF.

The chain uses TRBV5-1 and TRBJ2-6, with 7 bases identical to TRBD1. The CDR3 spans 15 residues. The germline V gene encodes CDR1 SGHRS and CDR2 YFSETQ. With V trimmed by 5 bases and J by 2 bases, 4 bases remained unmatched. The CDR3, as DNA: TGCGCCAGCAGGGCTACAGGGGCTGGGGCCAACGTCCTGACTTTC. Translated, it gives CASRATGAGANVLTF. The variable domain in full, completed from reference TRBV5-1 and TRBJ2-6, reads KAGVTQTPRYLIKTRGQQVTLSCSPISGHRSVSWYQQTPGQGLQFLFEYFSETQRNKGNFPGRFSGRQFSNSRSEMNVSTLELGDSALYLCASRATGAGANVLTFGAGSRLTVL.

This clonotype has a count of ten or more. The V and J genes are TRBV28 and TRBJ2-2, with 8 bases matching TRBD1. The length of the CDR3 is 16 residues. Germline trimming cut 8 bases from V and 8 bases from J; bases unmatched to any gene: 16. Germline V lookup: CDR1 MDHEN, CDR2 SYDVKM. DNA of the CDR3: TGTGCCAGCCGCCCTTCTCCGGGACAGGCTTTTGGGGAGCTGTTTTTT. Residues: CASRPSPGQAFGELFF.

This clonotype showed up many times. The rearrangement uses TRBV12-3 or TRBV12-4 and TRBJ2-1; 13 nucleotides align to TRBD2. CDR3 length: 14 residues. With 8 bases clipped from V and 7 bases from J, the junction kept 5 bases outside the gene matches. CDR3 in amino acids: CASWTSGSLNEQFF. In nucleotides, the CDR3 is TGTGCCAGCTGGACTAGCGGGAGTTTGAATGAGCAGTTCTTC.

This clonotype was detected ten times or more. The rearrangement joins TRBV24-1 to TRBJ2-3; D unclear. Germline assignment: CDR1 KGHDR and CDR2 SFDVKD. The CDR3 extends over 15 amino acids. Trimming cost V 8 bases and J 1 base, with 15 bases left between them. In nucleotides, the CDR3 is TGTGCCACCAACGACGGGCGGATGGGCACAGATACGCAGTATTTT. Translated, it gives CATNDGRMGTDTQYF.

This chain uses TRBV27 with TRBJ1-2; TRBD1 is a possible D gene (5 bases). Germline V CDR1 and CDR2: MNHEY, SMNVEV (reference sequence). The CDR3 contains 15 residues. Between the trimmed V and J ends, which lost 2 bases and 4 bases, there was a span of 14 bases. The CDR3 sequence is CASSLTQGSSYGYTF. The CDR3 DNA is TGTGCCAGCAGTTTAACCCAGGGATCCAGCTATGGCTACACCTTC.

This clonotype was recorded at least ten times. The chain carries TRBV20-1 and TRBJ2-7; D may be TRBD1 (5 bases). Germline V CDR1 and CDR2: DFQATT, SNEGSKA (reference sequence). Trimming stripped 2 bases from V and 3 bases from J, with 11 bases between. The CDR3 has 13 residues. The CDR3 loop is CSARMDIFYEQYF. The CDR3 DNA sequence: TGCAGTGCTAGAATGGACATCTTCTACGAGCAGTACTTC.

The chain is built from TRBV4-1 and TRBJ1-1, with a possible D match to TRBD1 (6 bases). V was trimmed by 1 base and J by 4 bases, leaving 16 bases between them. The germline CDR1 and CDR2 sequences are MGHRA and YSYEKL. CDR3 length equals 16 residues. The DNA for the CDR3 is TGCGCCAGCAGCCAAGGGAGCCTGGGGGGGCCCACTGAAGCTTTCTTT. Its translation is CASSQGSLGGPTEAFF.

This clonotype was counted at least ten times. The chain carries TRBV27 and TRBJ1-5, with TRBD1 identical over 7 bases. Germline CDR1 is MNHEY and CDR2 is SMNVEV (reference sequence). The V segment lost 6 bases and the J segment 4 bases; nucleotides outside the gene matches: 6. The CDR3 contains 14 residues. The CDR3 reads CASSLNRGNQPQHF. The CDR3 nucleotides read TGTGCCAGCAGCCTTAACAGGGGAAATCAGCCCCAGCATTTT.

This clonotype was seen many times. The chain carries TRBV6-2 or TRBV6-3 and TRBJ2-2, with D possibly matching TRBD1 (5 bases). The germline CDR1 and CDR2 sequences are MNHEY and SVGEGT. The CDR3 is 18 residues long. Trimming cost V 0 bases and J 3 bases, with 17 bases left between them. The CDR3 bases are TGTGCCAGCAGTTACTCCGGCAGGGCCATCACTCACACCGGGGAGCTGTTTTTT. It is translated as CASSYSGRAITHTGELFF.

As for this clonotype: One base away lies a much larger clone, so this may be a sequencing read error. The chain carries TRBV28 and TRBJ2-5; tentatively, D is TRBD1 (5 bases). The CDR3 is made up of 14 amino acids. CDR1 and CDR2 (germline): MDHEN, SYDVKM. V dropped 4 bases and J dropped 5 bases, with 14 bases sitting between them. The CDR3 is CASSSFSRAETQYF. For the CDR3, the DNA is TGTGCCAGCAGTTCATTCTCCAGGGCGGAGACCCAGTACTTC.

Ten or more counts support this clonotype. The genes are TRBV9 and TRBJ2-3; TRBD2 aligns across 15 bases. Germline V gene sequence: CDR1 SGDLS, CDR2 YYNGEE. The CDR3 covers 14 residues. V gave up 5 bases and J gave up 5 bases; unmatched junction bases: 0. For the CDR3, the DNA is TGTGCCAGCAGGGGACTAGCGGGAGGAGATACGCAGTATTTT. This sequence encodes CASRGLAGGDTQYF.

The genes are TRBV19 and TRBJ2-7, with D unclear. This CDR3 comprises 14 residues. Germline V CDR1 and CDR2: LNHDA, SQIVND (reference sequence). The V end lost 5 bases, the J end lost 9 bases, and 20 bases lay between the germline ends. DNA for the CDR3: TGTGCCAGTAGTGTCAGCCAAGAATTGAAATTGCAGTACTTC. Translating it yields CASSVSQELKLQYF.

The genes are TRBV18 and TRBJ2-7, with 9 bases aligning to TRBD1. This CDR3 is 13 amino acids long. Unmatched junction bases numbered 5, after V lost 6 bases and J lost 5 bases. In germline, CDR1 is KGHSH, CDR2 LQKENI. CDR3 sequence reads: CASSRTGVHEQYF. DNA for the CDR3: TGTGCCAGCTCTCGGACAGGGGTTCACGAGCAGTACTTC.

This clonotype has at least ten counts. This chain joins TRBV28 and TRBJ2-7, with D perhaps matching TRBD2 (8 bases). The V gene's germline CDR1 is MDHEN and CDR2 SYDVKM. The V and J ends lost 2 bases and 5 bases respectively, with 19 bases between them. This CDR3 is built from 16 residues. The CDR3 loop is CASSLPGGTAAHEQYF. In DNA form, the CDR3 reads TGTGCCAGCAGTTTACCGGGAGGGACAGCAGCCCACGAGCAGTACTTC. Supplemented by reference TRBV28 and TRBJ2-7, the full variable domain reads DVKVTQSSRYLVKRTGEKVFLECVQDMDHENMFWYRQDPGLGLRLIYFSYDVKMKEKGDIPEGYSVSREKKERFSLILESASTNQTSMYLCASSLPGGTAAHEQYFGPGTRLTVT.

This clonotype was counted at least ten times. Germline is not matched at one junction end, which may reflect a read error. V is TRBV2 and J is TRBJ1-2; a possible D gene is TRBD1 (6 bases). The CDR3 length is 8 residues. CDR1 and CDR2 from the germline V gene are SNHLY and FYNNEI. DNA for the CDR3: TGTGCCACCCGACAGGAACCCTTC. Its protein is CATRQEPF.

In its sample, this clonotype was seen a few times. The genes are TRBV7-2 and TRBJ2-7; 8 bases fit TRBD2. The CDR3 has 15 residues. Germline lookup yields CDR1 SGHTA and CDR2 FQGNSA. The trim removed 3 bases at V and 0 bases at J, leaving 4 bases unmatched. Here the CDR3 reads CASSLTSASSYEQYF. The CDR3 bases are TGTGCCAGCAGCTTGACTAGCGCGAGCTCCTACGAGCAGTACTTC.

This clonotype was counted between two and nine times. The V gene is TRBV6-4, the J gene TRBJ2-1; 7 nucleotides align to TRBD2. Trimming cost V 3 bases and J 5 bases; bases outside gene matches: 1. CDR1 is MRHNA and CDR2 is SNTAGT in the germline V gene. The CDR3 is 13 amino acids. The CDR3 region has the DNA TGTGCCAGCAGTGAGCGGGAGAACAATGAGCAGTTCTTC. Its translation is CASSERENNEQFF.

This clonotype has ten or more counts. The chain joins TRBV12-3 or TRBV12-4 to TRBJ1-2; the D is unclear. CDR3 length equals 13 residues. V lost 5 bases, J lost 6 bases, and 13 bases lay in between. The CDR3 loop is CASSLPEANGYTF. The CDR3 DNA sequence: TGTGCCAGCAGTCTCCCCGAGGCCAATGGCTACACCTTC.

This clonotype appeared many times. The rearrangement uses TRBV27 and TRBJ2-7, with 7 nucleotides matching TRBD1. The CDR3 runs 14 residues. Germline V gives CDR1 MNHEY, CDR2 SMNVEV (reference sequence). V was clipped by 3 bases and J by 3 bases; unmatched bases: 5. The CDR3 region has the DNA TGTGCCAGCAGTTTTTCCGGACAGGTCTACGAGCAGTACTTC. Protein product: CASSFSGQVYEQYF.

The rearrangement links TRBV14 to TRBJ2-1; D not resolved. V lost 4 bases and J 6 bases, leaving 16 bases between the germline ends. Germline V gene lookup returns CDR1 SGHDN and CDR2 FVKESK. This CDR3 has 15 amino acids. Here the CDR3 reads CASSLDPIQRNEQFF. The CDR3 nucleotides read TGTGCCAGCAGCCTGGACCCAATTCAGCGCAATGAGCAGTTCTTC.

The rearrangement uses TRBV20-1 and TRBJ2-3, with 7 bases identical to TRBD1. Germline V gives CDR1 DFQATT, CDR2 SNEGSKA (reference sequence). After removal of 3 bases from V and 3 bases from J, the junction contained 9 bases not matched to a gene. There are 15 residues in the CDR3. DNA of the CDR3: TGCAGTGCTAGCCCTACTCAGGGGGAGACAGATACGCAGTATTTT. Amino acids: CSASPTQGETDTQYF.